This TCR beta chain is from a study of blood T cell repertoires in COVID-19. In the study overall: Sample material is recorded as cDNA or gDNA derived from T cells, B-cell-depleted T cells, or PBMCs.

The germline gives CDR1 MNHEY, CDR2 SVGAGI. The CDR3 sequence is 14 residues long. Losses at the gene ends were 0 bases for V and 4 bases for J; bases not matched to a gene: 0. The repertoire was sequenced with immunoSEQ multiplex PCR; TCRdb's copy has only in-frame clones and lacks some. Here the sample spans 50,000 to 75,000 clones, 80% being singletons. The clonotype originates from a man in his 60s with acute or convalescent COVID-19. What was sequenced was peripheral blood. The rearrangement links TRBV6-5 to TRBJ1-1; TRBD1 matches at 9 bases. CDR3 nucleotide sequence: TGTGCCAGCAGTTACTCGACAGGGGGCACTGAAGCTTTCTTT. Translated: CASSYSTGGTEAFF.